Listed here is a single TCR beta chain. The target antigen is unknown. The sample belongs to a study of OX40 agonist ivuxolimab in advanced cancers. In the study overall: With ivuxolimab, an agonistic anti-OX40 (CD134) antibody, patients were treated. Of the participants, roughly 40% had some prior anti-PD-1, anti-PD-L1 or anti-CTLA-4 therapy, which was allowed.

The method was immunoSEQ multiplex PCR; TCRdb's version includes in-frame clones alone and lacks a portion of them. The sample records approximately 60,000 clones, around 77% being singletons. This CDR3 comprises 15 residues. Trimming cost V 2 bases and J 3 bases, with 10 bases left between them. Germline CDR1 reads SGHAT; CDR2 reads FQNNGV. Findings and limits, study-wide: Relative to CD4+, CD8+ T cells held more expanded clones on average.

The receptor comes from an adult with an advanced solid tumor such as melanoma, head and neck, liver or kidney cancer. The rearrangement uses TRBV11-2 and TRBJ1-4; D gene uncertain. The starting material was CD4+ or CD8+ T cells sorted from blood, obtained in a trial of the OX40 agonist ivuxolimab. The CDR3 bases are TGTGCCAGCAGCTTAATTGGGGTGCCTAATGAAAAACTGTTTTTT. It translates to CASSLIGVPNEKLFF. The whole variable domain, remainder taken from reference TRBV11-2 and TRBJ1-4, is EAGVAQSPRYKIIEKRQSVAFWCNPISGHATLYWYQQILGQGPKLLIQFQNNGVVDDSQLPKDRFSAERLKGVDSTLKIQPAKLEDSAVYLCASSLIGVPNEKLFFGSGTQLSVL.